This TCR beta chain was documented in a study of cytomegalovirus exposure and HLA in healthy donors. The study's findings and limits: Within the data, a cluster of highly shared sequence variants was likely a sequencing artifact. When analyzed later, a missense DCLRE1C variant was found to be linked to TCR beta V- and J-gene trimming. Generally TCR sequences proved uncommon, though certain public TCRs appeared in numerous donors.

The germline V gene encodes CDR1 SGHAT and CDR2 FQNNGV. This CDR3 is 16 amino acids long. V shed 1 base and J shed 3 bases, with 12 bases lying between them. PCR primers comprised 60 Vbeta and 13 Jbeta primers. The assay was immunoSEQ multiplex PCR, and TCRdb's table has in-frame clones only and misses some. The table has around 130,000 clones, about three quarters seen once. Each donor's status was that of a healthy bone marrow donor. For this clone: The antigen is unknown.

Sequencing used PBMCs. This clonotype was obtained from a middle-aged man in good health and CMV-seropositive. The chain employs TRBV11-2 and TRBJ2-2; possibly TRBD1 for D (5 bases). The CDR3 sequence: CASSLGFVRDTGELFF. The CDR3 DNA follows: TGTGCCAGCAGCTTAGGTTTCGTCAGGGACACCGGGGAGCTGTTTTTT.